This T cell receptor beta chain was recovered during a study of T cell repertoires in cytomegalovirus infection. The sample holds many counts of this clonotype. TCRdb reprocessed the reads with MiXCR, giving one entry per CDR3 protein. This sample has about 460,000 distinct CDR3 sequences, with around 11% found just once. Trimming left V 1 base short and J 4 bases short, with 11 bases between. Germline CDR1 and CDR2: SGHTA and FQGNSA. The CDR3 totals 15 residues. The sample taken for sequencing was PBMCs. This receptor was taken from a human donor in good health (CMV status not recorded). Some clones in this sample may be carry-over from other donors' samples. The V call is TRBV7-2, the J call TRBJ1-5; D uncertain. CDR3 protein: CASSLGFGPNQPQHF. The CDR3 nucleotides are TGTGCCAGCAGCTTAGGGTTTGGCCCGAATCAGCCCCAGCATTTT.